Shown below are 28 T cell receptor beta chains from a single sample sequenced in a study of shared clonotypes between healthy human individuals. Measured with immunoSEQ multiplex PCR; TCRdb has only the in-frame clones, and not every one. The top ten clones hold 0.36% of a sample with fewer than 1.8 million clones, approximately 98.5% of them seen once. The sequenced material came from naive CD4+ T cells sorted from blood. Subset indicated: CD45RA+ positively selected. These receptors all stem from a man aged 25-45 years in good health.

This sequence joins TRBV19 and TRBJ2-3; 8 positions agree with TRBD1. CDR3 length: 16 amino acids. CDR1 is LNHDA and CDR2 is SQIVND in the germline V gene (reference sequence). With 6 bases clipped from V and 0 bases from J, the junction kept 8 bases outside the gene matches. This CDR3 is CASRRTGTGSTDTQYF. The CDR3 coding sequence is TGTGCCAGTAGGCGGACAGGGACGGGTAGCACAGATACGCAGTATTTT.

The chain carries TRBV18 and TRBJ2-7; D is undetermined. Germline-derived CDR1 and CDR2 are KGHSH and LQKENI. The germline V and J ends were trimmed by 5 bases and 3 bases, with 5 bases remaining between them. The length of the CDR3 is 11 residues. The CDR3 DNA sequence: TGTGCCAGCTCAGACGGCTACGAGCAGTACTTC. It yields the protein CASSDGYEQYF.

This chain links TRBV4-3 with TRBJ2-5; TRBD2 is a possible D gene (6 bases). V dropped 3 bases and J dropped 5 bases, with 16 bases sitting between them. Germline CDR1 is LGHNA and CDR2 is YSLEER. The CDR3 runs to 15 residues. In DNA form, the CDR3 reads TGCGCCAGCAGCCAGGGCGGTCCTGGAGGGGAGACCCAGTACTTC. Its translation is CASSQGGPGGETQYF.

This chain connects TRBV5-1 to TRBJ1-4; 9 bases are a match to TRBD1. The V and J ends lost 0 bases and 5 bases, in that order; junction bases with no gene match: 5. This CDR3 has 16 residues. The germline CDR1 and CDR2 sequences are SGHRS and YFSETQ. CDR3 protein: CASSLVAGTGNEKLFF. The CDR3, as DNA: TGCGCCAGCAGCTTGGTGGCCGGGACAGGGAATGAAAAACTGTTTTTT.

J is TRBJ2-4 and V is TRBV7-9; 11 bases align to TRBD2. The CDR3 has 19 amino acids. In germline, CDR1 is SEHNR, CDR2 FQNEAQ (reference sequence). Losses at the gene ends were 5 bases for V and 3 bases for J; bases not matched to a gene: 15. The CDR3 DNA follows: TGTGCCAGCAGCCTTGGTGGTAGCGGGAGGGCTTTGGTCAAAAACATTCAGTACTTC. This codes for CASSLGGSGRALVKNIQYF.

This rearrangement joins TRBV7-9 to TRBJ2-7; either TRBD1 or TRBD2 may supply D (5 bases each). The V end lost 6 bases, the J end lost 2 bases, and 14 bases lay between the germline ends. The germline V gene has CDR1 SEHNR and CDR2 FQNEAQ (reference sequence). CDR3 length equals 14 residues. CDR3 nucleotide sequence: TGTGCCAGCAGGCCACGGGACGGAGCCTACGAGCAGTACTTC. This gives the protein CASRPRDGAYEQYF.

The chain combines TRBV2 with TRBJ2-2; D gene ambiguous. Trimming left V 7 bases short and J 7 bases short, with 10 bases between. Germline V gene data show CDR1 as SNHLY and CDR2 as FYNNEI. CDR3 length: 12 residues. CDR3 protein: CASTLLLGELFF. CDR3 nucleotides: TGTGCCAGCACCCTCCTCCTCGGGGAGCTGTTTTTT. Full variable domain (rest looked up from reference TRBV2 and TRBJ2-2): EPEVTQTPSHQVTQMGQEVILRCVPISNHLYFYWYRQILGQKVEFLVSFYNNEISEKSEIFDDQFSVERPDGSNFTLKIRSTKLEDSAMYFCASTLLLGELFFGEGSRLTVL.

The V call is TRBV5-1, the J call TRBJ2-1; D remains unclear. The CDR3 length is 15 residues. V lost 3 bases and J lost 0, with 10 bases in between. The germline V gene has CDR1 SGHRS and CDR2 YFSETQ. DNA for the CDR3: TGCGCCAGCAGCTGGACGGAGAGCTCCTACAATGAGCAGTTCTTC. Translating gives CASSWTESSYNEQFF.

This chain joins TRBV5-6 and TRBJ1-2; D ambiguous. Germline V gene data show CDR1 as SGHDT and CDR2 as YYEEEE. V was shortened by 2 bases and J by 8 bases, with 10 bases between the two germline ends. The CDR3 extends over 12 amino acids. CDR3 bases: TGTGCCAGCAGCTTCATTCGGGGAGGCTACACCTTC. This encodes CASSFIRGGYTF. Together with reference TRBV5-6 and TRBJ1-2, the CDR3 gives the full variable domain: DAGVTQSPTHLIKTRGQQVTLRCSPKSGHDTVSWYQQALGQGPQFIFQYYEEEERQRGNFPDRFSGHQFPNYSSELNVNALLLGDSALYLCASSFIRGGYTFGSGTRLTVV.

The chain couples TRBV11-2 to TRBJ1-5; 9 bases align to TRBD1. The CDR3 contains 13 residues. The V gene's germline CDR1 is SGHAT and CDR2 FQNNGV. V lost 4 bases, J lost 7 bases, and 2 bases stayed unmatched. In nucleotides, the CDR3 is TGTGCCAGCAGCTGGGACAGGGACCAGCCCCAGCATTTT. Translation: CASSWDRDQPQHF.

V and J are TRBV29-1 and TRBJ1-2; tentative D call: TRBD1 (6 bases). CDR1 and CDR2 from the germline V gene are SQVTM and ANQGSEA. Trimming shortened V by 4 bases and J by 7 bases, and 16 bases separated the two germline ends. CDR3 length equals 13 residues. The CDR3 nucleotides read TGCAGCGTTGGGGGCAGGGGCGCCGGTGGCTACACCTTC. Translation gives CSVGGRGAGGYTF.

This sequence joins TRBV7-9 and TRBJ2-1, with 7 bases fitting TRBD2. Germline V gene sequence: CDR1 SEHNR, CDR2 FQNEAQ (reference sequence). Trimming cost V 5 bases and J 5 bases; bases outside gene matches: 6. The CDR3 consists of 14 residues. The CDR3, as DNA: TGTGCCAGCAGCGGGAGGCTAGCGGACAATGAGCAGTTCTTC. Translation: CASSGRLADNEQFF. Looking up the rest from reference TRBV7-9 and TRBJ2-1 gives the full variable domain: DTGVSQNPRHKITKRGQNVTFRCDPISEHNRLYWYRQTLGQGPEFLTYFQNEAQLEKSRLLSDRFSAERPKGSFSTLEIQRTEQGDSAMYLCASSGRLADNEQFFGPGTRLTVL.

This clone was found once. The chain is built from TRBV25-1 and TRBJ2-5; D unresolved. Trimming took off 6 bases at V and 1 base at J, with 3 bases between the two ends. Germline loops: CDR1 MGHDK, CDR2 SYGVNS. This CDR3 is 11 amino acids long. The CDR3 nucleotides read TGTGCCAGCAGCCTCCAAGAGACCCAGTACTTC. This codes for CASSLQETQYF.

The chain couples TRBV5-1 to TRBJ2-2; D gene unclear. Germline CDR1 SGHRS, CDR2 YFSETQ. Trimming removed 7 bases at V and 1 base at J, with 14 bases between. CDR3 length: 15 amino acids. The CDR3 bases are TGCGCCAGCTTGGGCGGCGGCGGGAACACCGGGGAGCTGTTTTTT. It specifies CASLGGGGNTGELFF. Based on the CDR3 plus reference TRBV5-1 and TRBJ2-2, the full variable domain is KAGVTQTPRYLIKTRGQQVTLSCSPISGHRSVSWYQQTPGQGLQFLFEYFSETQRNKGNFPGRFSGRQFSNSRSEMNVSTLELGDSALYLCASLGGGGNTGELFFGEGSRLTVL.

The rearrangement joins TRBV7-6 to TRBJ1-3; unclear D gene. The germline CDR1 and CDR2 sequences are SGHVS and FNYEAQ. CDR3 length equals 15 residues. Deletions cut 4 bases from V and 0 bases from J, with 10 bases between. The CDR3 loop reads CASSSRPVSGNTIYF. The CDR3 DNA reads TGTGCCAGCAGCTCCCGGCCAGTCTCTGGAAACACCATATATTTT.

CDR3: CASSLGLHTDTQYF. In DNA, the CDR3 is TGTGCCAGCAGCTTAGGCCTTCACACAGATACGCAGTATTTT. The chain joins TRBV7-6 to TRBJ2-3, with D hard to call. The CDR3 is 14 residues long. Trimming removed 1 base from V and 2 bases from J, with 7 bases in between. CDR1 SGHVS and CDR2 FNYEAQ come from the germline V gene. Supplemented by reference TRBV7-6 and TRBJ2-3, the full variable domain reads GAGVSQSPRYKVTKRGQDVALRCDPISGHVSLYWYRQALGQGPEFLTYFNYEAQQDKSGLPNDRFSAERPEGSISTLTIQRTEQRDSAMYRCASSLGLHTDTQYFGPGTRLTVL.

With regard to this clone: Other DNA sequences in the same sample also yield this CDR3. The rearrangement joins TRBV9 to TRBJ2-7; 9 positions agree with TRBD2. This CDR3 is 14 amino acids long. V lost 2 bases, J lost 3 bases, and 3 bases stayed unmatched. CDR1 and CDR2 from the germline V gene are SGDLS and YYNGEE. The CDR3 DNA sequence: TGTGCCAGCAGCGTGACTAGCGGTAACTACGAGCAGTACTTC. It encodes CASSVTSGNYEQYF.

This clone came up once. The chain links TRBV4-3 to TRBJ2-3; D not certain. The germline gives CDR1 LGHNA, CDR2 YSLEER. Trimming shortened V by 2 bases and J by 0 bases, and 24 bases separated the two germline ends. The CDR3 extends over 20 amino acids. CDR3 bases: TGCGCCAGCAGCCAACGATTCGGATACAGCTCCAGTTCTAGCACAGATACGCAGTATTTT. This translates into CASSQRFGYSSSSSTDTQYF.

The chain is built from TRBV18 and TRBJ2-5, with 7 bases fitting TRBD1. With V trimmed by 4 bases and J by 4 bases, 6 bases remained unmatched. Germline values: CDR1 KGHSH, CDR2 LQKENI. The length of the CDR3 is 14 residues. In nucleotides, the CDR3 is TGTGCCAGCTCACGAGAGACAGGGCGAGAGACCCAGTACTTC. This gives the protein CASSRETGRETQYF.

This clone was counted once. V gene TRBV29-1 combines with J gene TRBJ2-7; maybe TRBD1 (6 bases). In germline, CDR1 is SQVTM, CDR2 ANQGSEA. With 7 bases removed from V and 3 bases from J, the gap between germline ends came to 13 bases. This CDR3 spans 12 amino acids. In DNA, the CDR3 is TGCAGCGCTCGACAGGCAAACTACGAGCAGTACTTC. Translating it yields CSARQANYEQYF.

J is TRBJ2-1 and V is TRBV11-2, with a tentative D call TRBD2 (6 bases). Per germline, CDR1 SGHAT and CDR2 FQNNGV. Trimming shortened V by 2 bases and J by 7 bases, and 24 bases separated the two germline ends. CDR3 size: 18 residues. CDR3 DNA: TGTGCCAGCAGCTTATGGACCCGGTTGGAGGGCCCACGTAATGAGCAGTTCTTC. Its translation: CASSLWTRLEGPRNEQFF.

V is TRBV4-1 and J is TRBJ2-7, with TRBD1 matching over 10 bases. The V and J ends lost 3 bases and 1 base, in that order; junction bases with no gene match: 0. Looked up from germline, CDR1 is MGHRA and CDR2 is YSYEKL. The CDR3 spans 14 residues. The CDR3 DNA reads TGCGCCAGCAGCCAGGACAGGGGGTCCTACGAGCAGTACTTC. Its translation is CASSQDRGSYEQYF.

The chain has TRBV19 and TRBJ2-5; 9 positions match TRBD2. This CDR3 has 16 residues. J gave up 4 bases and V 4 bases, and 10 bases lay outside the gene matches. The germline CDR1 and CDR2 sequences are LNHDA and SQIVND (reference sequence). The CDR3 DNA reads TGTGCCAGTAGTAAGACTAGCGGTGTAACTGGAGAGACCCAGTACTTC. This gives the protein CASSKTSGVTGETQYF.

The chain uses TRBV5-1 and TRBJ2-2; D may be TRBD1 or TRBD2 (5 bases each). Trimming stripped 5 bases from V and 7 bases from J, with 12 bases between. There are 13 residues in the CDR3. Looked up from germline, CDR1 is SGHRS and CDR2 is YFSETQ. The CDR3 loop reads CASSPQGVGELFF. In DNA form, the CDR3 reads TGCGCCAGCAGTCCTCAGGGAGTCGGGGAGCTGTTTTTT.

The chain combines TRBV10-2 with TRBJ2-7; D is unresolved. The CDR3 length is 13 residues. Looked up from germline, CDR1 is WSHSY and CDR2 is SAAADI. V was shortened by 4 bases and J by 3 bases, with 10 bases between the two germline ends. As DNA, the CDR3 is TGCGCCAGCAGTGCCTTATCGGGCTACGAGCAGTACTTC. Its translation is CASSALSGYEQYF.

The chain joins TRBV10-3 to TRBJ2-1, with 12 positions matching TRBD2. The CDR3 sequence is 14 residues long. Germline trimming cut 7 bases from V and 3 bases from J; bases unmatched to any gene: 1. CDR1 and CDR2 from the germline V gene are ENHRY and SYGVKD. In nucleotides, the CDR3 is TGTGCCATCAAGACTAGCGGGAGCTACAATGAGCAGTTCTTC. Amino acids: CAIKTSGSYNEQFF.

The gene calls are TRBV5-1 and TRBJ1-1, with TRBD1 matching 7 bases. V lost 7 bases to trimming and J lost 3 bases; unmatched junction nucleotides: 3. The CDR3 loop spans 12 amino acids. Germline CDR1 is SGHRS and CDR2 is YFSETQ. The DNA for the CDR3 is TGCGCCAGCGGTACAGGGGACACTGAAGCTTTCTTT. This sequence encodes CASGTGDTEAFF.

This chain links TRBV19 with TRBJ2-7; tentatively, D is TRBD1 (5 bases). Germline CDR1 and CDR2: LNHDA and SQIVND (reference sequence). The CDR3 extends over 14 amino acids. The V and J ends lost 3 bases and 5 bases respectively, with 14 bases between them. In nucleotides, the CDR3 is TGTGCCAGTAGTATTTTCGCAGGGTGGGACGAGCAGTACTTC. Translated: CASSIFAGWDEQYF.